These 3 T cell receptor beta chains were sequenced from one sample in a study of T cell responses to AZD1222 COVID-19 vaccine. Assay used: immunoSEQ multiplex PCR; TCRdb lists only in-frame clones, some missing. The sample lists 55,000 to 75,000 clones; about three quarters were seen once. Sequenced here: peripheral blood, sampled on day 0 of AZD1222 vaccination. These TCRs come from an adult in good health.

This clone was recorded once. V and J are TRBV27 and TRBJ2-3, with 9 bases lining up with TRBD2. The CDR3 contains 14 residues. CDR1 and CDR2 (germline): MNHEY, SMNVEV (reference sequence). The V gene end was trimmed by 8 bases and the J gene end by 2 bases; junction bases not matched to a gene: 5. CDR3 nucleotides: TGTGCCAGCTCGGCTAGCGGGGTCACAGATACGCAGTATTTT. This encodes CASSASGVTDTQYF.

The chain links TRBV11-2 to TRBJ2-1; unclear D gene. CDR3 length: 14 residues. Germline V gives CDR1 SGHAT, CDR2 FQNNGV. The V end lost 7 bases, the J end lost 2 bases, and 12 bases lay between the germline ends. The CDR3 region has the DNA TGTGCCAGCACCCTTCGAGGAACCTACAATGAGCAGTTCTTC. This translates into CASTLRGTYNEQFF.

V gene TRBV6-5 combines with J gene TRBJ2-5; D gene unclear. The CDR3 runs to 12 residues. Trimming cost V 7 bases and J 1 base, with 7 bases left between them. Germline V CDR1 and CDR2: MNHEY, SVGAGI. The CDR3 sequence is CASTLTQETQYF. The CDR3 bases are TGTGCCAGCACGCTGACCCAAGAGACCCAGTACTTC.